The clone carrying this TCR beta chain was seen many times. Its antigen is not known. J gave up 3 bases and V 3 bases, and 5 bases lay outside the gene matches. CDR3 length: 16 residues. The germline gives CDR1 SGDLS, CDR2 YYNGEE. The sample comes from a study of T cells in Graves' hyperthyroidism and ophthalmopathy. On the study more broadly: The initial diagnosis was the point when peripheral blood was collected, ahead of any treatment. The study, taken as a whole, reports: Most thyroid clonotypes that were expanded above 0.001 also turned up in blood.

The investigators amplified TCR beta CDR3 regions from RNA transcripts. HTBI primers were the set used in a first-round RT-PCR of the TCR CDR3. MiXCR, run by TCRdb on the multiplex PCR reads, gives a single entry per CDR3 protein. The sample lists about 350,000 distinct CDR3 sequences, roughly 14% occurring once. Diagnoses were made from clinical symptoms, serum measures (thyroxine and TRAb), thyroid ultrasound and orbital computed tomography. From approximately 9.3 ml of fresh peripheral blood, PBMCs were isolated. The clonotype was recovered from a woman under 40 with Graves' hyperthyroidism. Material for sequencing was blood. V and J are TRBV9 and TRBJ2-7; the match to TRBD2 covers 14 bases. CDR3 residues: CASSAGLAGVDYEQYF. For the CDR3, the DNA is TGTGCCAGCAGCGCGGGACTAGCGGGAGTGGACTACGAGCAGTACTTC. The whole variable domain, remainder taken from reference TRBV9 and TRBJ2-7, is DSGVTQTPKHLITATGQRVTLRCSPRSGDLSVYWYQQSLDQGLQFLIQYYNGEERAKGNILERFSAQQFPDLHSELNLSSLELGDSALYFCASSAGLAGVDYEQYFGPGTRLTVT.